The 26 T cell receptor beta chains listed next were all sequenced from one sample in a study of blood T cell repertoires in COVID-19. Generated by immunoSEQ multiplex PCR, the TCRdb table keeps only in-frame clones and is missing some. The data hold roughly 100,000 clones, with roughly 80% observed a single time. Material: peripheral blood. The receptors were gathered from a man in his fifties or sixties with active or convalescent COVID-19.

CDR3 region: CAAGRSYNEQFF. The CDR3 region has the DNA TGTGCCGCGGGGAGATCCTACAATGAGCAGTTCTTC. V gene TRBV27 combines with J gene TRBJ2-1; D may be TRBD2 (6 bases). V lost 11 bases to trimming and J lost 1 base, with 9 bases between them. The CDR3 length is 12 residues. Germline V gene lookup returns CDR1 MNHEY and CDR2 SMNVEV (reference sequence).

V usage is TRBV6-2 or TRBV6-3 and J usage is TRBJ1-6; no firm D call. The germline V and J ends were trimmed by 2 bases and 3 bases, with 8 bases remaining between them. The CDR3 totals 15 residues. Per the germline V gene, CDR1 is MNHEY and CDR2 is SVGEGT. The CDR3, as DNA: TGTGCCAGCAGTTACGACTATCTCTATAATTCACCCCTCCACTTT. Translated: CASSYDYLYNSPLHF.

The gene calls are TRBV28 and TRBJ1-1, with 9 bases lining up with TRBD1. The CDR3 consists of 14 residues. Germline V gene data show CDR1 as MDHEN and CDR2 as SYDVKM. The CDR3 DNA reads TGTGGTACAGGGGGCGCGGTCATGAACACTGAAGCTTTCTTT. It translates to CGTGGAVMNTEAFF.

The V call is TRBV5-5, the J call TRBJ2-7; 8 nucleotides align to TRBD1. The germline CDR1 and CDR2 sequences are SGHKS and YYEKEE (reference sequence). V trimming: 0 bases; J trimming: 4 bases; junction bases outside the gene matches: 6. This CDR3 comprises 15 residues. CDR3 sequence (DNA): TGTGCCAGCAGCTTGGGTAACCAGGGGGCATACGAGCAGTACGTC. Translation gives CASSLGNQGAYEQYV.

In its sample, this clone was seen once. The rearrangement links TRBV7-8 to TRBJ2-7; 12 positions match TRBD2. CDR3 size: 15 residues. Trimming at V came to 1 base and at J to 7 bases, leaving 5 bases not matched to a gene. Germline CDR1 is SGHVS and CDR2 is FQNEAQ. As DNA, the CDR3 is TGTGCCAGCAGCTTAGGACTAGCGGGAGTCAAAGAGCAGTACTTC. Residues: CASSLGLAGVKEQYF.

This clone has only one observation. J is TRBJ2-5 and V is TRBV11-2, with 8 bases aligning to TRBD2. Trimming removed 6 bases from V and 4 bases from J; junction bases left unmatched: 10. The CDR3 covers 15 residues. Germline V gene data show CDR1 as SGHAT and CDR2 as FQNNGV. The CDR3 region is CASSMGAGGAETQYF. The CDR3 DNA sequence: TGTGCCAGCAGTATGGGGGCGGGAGGCGCAGAGACCCAGTACTTC.

The V gene is TRBV3-1 (or the pseudogene TRBV3-2), the J gene TRBJ2-5, with D perhaps TRBD2 (6 bases). CDR1 LGHDT and CDR2 YNNKEL come from the germline V gene (reference sequence). V lost 6 bases and J lost 1, with 15 bases in between. CDR3 length: 15 residues. CDR3 sequence (DNA): TGTGCCAGCAGGGACCTCGCGGGGCCCCAAGAGACCCAGTACTTC. This sequence encodes CASRDLAGPQETQYF.

The rearrangement links TRBV7-8 to TRBJ2-3; 8 nucleotides line up with TRBD2. The ends lost 6 bases at V and 3 bases at J; junction bases unmatched: 8. The germline V gene encodes CDR1 SGHVS and CDR2 FQNEAQ. The CDR3 runs 15 residues. Here the CDR3 reads CASSPTSGYTDTQYF. The CDR3 DNA reads TGTGCCAGCAGTCCTACTAGCGGTTATACAGATACGCAGTATTTT.

This clone was found a few times. The chain recombines TRBV7-8 with TRBJ1-1, with D hard to call. The germline V gene encodes CDR1 SGHVS and CDR2 FQNEAQ. This CDR3 has 14 amino acids. With 1 base removed from V and 0 bases from J, the gap between germline ends came to 6 bases. In DNA form, the CDR3 reads TGTGCCAGCAGCTTAGTATCAGTGAACACTGAAGCTTTCTTT. This sequence encodes CASSLVSVNTEAFF. The variable domain in full, with the rest retrieved from reference TRBV7-8 and TRBJ1-1, is GAGVSQSPRYKVAKRGQDVALRCDPISGHVSLFWYQQALGQGPEFLTYFQNEAQLDKSGLPSDRFFAERPEGSVSTLKIQRTQQEDSAVYLCASSLVSVNTEAFFGQGTRLTVV.

The chain couples TRBV2 to TRBJ1-6, with D hard to call. V was cut by 7 bases and J by 7 bases, with 8 bases left in between. This CDR3 spans 12 amino acids. Germline CDR1 reads SNHLY; CDR2 reads FYNNEI. CDR3 coding DNA: TGTGCCAGCACGTATGAGAATTCACCCCTCCACTTT. It codes for CASTYENSPLHF. The whole variable domain, filled in from reference TRBV2 and TRBJ1-6, reads EPEVTQTPSHQVTQMGQEVILRCVPISNHLYFYWYRQILGQKVEFLVSFYNNEISEKSEIFDDQFSVERPDGSNFTLKIRSTKLEDSAMYFCASTYENSPLHFGNGTRLTVT.

The J gene is TRBJ2-7, the V gene TRBV5-4; D remains unclear. V lost 0 bases and J lost 4, with 8 bases in between. Germline CDR1 reads SGHNT; CDR2 reads YYREEE (reference sequence). The CDR3 length is 13 residues. CDR3 loop: CASSLEQSYEQYF. The CDR3 DNA is TGTGCCAGCAGCTTGGAACAGTCTTACGAGCAGTACTTC.

This clone appeared many times. The chain combines TRBV5-4 with TRBJ2-7; 7 bases are shared with TRBD1. The germline CDR1 and CDR2 sequences are SGHNT and YYREEE (reference sequence). Losses at the gene ends were 3 bases for V and 4 bases for J; bases not matched to a gene: 4. The CDR3 consists of 13 residues. The CDR3 loop is CASSSGTEYEQYF. CDR3 sequence (DNA): TGTGCCAGCAGCTCCGGGACAGAGTACGAGCAGTACTTC.

This chain's CDR3 is CASSPTSGRRNEQFF. CDR3 DNA: TGTGCCAGCAGCCCCACTAGCGGGAGACGTAATGAGCAGTTCTTC. The chain recombines TRBV6-5 with TRBJ2-1; 11 bases align to TRBD2. The CDR3 is 15 residues long. With 6 bases clipped from V and 7 bases from J, the junction kept 8 bases outside the gene matches. Germline V gene lookup returns CDR1 MNHEY and CDR2 SVGAGI.

This clone showed up just a few times. The chain combines TRBV7-9 with TRBJ2-7; TRBD1 agrees at 9 bases. The length of the CDR3 is 14 residues. Trimming took 2 bases from V and 4 from J; bases not matched to a gene: 3. CDR1 is SEHNR, CDR2 FQNEAQ, per germline (reference sequence). The DNA of the CDR3 is TGTGCCAGCAGCTTATCTGGGACAGGGTACGAGCAGTACTTC. Translation: CASSLSGTGYEQYF.

The gene calls are TRBV6-2 or TRBV6-3 and TRBJ2-2; 15 nucleotides line up with TRBD2. From germline, CDR1 is MNHEY and CDR2 SVGEGT. The V gene end was trimmed by 5 bases and the J gene end by 5 bases; junction bases not matched to a gene: 3. This CDR3 spans 16 amino acids. The CDR3 DNA follows: TGTGCCAGCAGTAAGGGGACTAGCGGGAGGACCGGGGAGCTGTTTTTT. The encoded protein is CASSKGTSGRTGELFF.

This clone has ten or more counts. V is TRBV30 and J is TRBJ2-4; unclear D gene. The CDR3 totals 15 residues. Germline assignment: CDR1 GTSNPN and CDR2 SVGIG (reference sequence). Trimming removed 1 base at V and 0 bases at J, with 10 bases between. The CDR3 sequence: CAWSGLQLAKNIQYF. As DNA, the CDR3 is TGTGCCTGGAGTGGGTTGCAACTAGCCAAAAACATTCAGTACTTC.

The table lists this clone with a count of one. The V call is TRBV18, the J call TRBJ1-5, with D uncertain. CDR3 length: 16 residues. The V and J ends lost 6 bases and 1 base respectively, with 16 bases between them. The V gene's germline CDR1 is KGHSH and CDR2 LQKENI. CDR3 sequence reads: CASSSLDGESNQPQHF. The CDR3 bases are TGTGCCAGCTCTTCCCTCGACGGAGAGAGCAATCAGCCCCAGCATTTT.

The V gene is TRBV7-2, the J gene TRBJ1-5; TRBD1 aligns across 8 bases. V was clipped by 0 bases and J by 2 bases; unmatched bases: 3. CDR3 length: 16 amino acids. The V gene's germline CDR1 is SGHTA and CDR2 FQGNSA. The CDR3 loop is CASSLAPTGGNQPQHF. The CDR3 DNA sequence: TGTGCCAGCAGCTTAGCGCCGACAGGGGGCAATCAGCCCCAGCATTTT.

A few counts support this clone. The chain joins TRBV19 to TRBJ1-5, with a possible D match to TRBD1 (6 bases). Germline CDR1 LNHDA, CDR2 SQIVND (reference sequence). V lost 5 bases, J lost 1 base, and 12 bases lay in between. The CDR3 extends over 15 amino acids. Here the CDR3 reads CASSSTGRSNQPQHF. The CDR3 coding sequence is TGTGCCAGTAGTTCGACAGGTAGGAGCAATCAGCCCCAGCATTTT.

V and J are TRBV19 and TRBJ2-3; TRBD1 might be the D (5 bases). Trimming took 3 bases from V and 2 from J, leaving 9 bases between them. Germline loops: CDR1 LNHDA, CDR2 SQIVND (reference sequence). The CDR3 is 14 amino acids. CDR3 nucleotide sequence: TGTGCCAGTAGTATTTCGACAGCCACAGATACGCAGTATTTT. Translating gives CASSISTATDTQYF.

This rearrangement joins TRBV27 to TRBJ2-1, with 15 positions matching TRBD2. V gave up 4 bases and J gave up 7 bases; unmatched junction bases: 11. The CDR3 runs to 18 residues. Germline V lookup: CDR1 MNHEY, CDR2 SMNVEV (reference sequence). CDR3 residues: CASSSKGLAGGRRNEQFF. CDR3 bases: TGTGCCAGCAGTTCCAAGGGACTAGCGGGAGGCCGGCGGAATGAGCAGTTCTTC.

The chain carries TRBV21-1 and TRBJ1-6; TRBD1, the D gene given by the table, was not confirmed from the DNA. TRBV21-1 is classified as a pseudogene. The CDR3 runs to 13 residues. The CDR3 coding sequence is TGTGCCAGCAGCGCTAACAGGAATTCACCCCTCCACTTT. This gives the protein CASSANRNSPLHF.

The V and J genes are TRBV27 and TRBJ1-1, with D tentatively TRBD1 (5 bases). The V end lost 5 bases, the J end lost 5 bases, and 15 bases lay between the germline ends. Germline CDR1 reads MNHEY; CDR2 reads SMNVEV (reference sequence). The CDR3 length is 14 residues. The CDR3 DNA sequence: TGTGCCAGCAGTCCCCTGCAGGGTGAGACTGAAGCTTTCTTT. This encodes CASSPLQGETEAFF.

This sequence joins TRBV9 and TRBJ2-5; the match to TRBD2 covers 13 bases. Trimming removed 0 bases from V and 5 bases from J; junction bases left unmatched: 7. The CDR3 extends over 17 amino acids. In germline, CDR1 is SGDLS, CDR2 YYNGEE. This CDR3 reads CASSVGFETSGRETQYF. The CDR3 DNA sequence: TGTGCCAGCAGCGTAGGTTTTGAGACTAGCGGGAGGGAGACCCAGTACTTC.

The chain combines TRBV5-1 with TRBJ1-1, with D unresolved. The CDR3 has 14 amino acids. CDR1 SGHRS and CDR2 YFSETQ come from the germline V gene. The V and J ends lost 4 bases and 1 base respectively, with 11 bases between them. CDR3 sequence (DNA): TGCGCCAGCAGCATTGACATATCGAACACTGAAGCTTTCTTT. It is translated as CASSIDISNTEAFF.

The rearrangement links TRBV6-6 to TRBJ2-5; 8 nucleotides agree with TRBD1. Looked up from germline, CDR1 is MNHNY and CDR2 is SVGAGI (reference sequence). The CDR3 has 13 amino acids. Trimming took 11 bases from V and 4 from J; bases not matched to a gene: 9. The CDR3 protein is CAQGAGPGETQYF. The CDR3 nucleotides read TGTGCCCAGGGGGCGGGGCCGGGAGAGACCCAGTACTTC.